This TCR beta chain was identified during a study of a mutant IDH1 vaccine in newly diagnosed glioma. Time point: baseline, week 1 (first vaccination visit). The treatment is: pre-vaccination baseline after standard-of-care therapy. The study enrolled donors with new WHO grade 3 or 4 IDH1-mutant, ATRX-lost astrocytomas. With respect to this clone: The antigen is unknown.

V lost 3 bases to trimming and J lost 4 bases, with 16 bases between them. In germline, CDR1 is SGHDN, CDR2 FVKESK. The CDR3 loop spans 16 amino acids. TCRdb's table, derived via immunoSEQ multiplex PCR, lists solely in-frame clones and lacks some. The repertoire consists of approximately 16,000 clones, with about 95% occurring once and the leading ten covering 3.6%. Overall study results and limits: Vaccine-induced responses were seen in approximately 93% of patients, spanning several MHC alleles.

The TCR originated in a woman aged 18-29 years with glioma. Some clones in this sample may be carry-over from other donors' samples. The J gene is TRBJ2-1, the V gene TRBV14; the D gene is possibly TRBD1 (6 bases). Here the sequenced sample was peripheral blood mononuclear cells (PBMCs), taken from a glioma patient treated with radiotherapy, temozolomide or both. The CDR3 here is CASSHLHEDRYNEQFF. The CDR3 region has the DNA TGTGCCAGCAGCCACCTACATGAGGACAGATACAATGAGCAGTTCTTC.